This TCR beta chain originates from a study of control samples from healthy donors and cancer patients. The germline gives CDR1 SGHRS, CDR2 YFSETQ. Trimming left V 0 bases short and J 6 bases short, with 15 bases between. The CDR3 sequence is 16 residues long. This clone was recorded only once. The protocol was immunoSEQ multiplex PCR, while the TCRdb copy is restricted to in-frame clones and leaves out a portion. The sample has 170,000 or so clones; roughly 89% are singletons. Input material: blood. The V and J genes are TRBV5-1 and TRBJ2-2, with D uncertain. This clonotype was obtained from a woman aged 50 to 60 in good health. The CDR3 nucleotides are TGCGCCAGCAGCTTGGACCCTAGAATTCTTGCCGGGGAGCTGTTTTTT. Translated, it gives CASSLDPRILAGELFF.